The 18 T cell receptor beta chains listed next were all sequenced from one sample in a study of spatial heterogeneity in lung cancer. From the 5' RACE reads, TCRdb called clonotypes with MiXCR, one entry per CDR3 protein. The table lists about 40,000 distinct CDR3 sequences, 4% to 6% of them singletons. The time point denotes: sample taken at primary tumor resection. Whole RNA, isolated from tumor, nontumor lung or frozen PBMC, was sequenced without prior sorting. This sample comprised PBMCs, obtained at surgery. Receptors were obtained from a female donor with early-stage non-small cell lung cancer.

The table lists this clonotype with many counts. J is TRBJ2-7 and V is TRBV7-3, with D perhaps matching TRBD2 (6 bases). Germline assignment: CDR1 SGHTA and CDR2 FQGTGA. The CDR3 is 14 amino acids. With 3 bases removed from V and 0 bases from J, the gap between germline ends came to 9 bases. The DNA of the CDR3 is TGTGCCAGCAGCTTCGACGGGAGCTCCTACGAGCAGTACTTC. As protein: CASSFDGSSYEQYF.

With respect to this clonotype: This clone may be a read error of a much larger clone one base away. The CDR3 region is CASGDPYNEQFF. The CDR3 DNA reads as TGTGCCAGCGGTGACCCGTACAATGAGCAGTTCTTC. This rearrangement joins TRBV25-1 to TRBJ2-1; the D is unclear. Germline V gene data show CDR1 as MGHDK and CDR2 as SYGVNS. The CDR3 is 12 amino acids.

In its sample, this clonotype was seen many times. The chain links TRBV6-1 to TRBJ2-5; D possibly matches TRBD1 or TRBD2 (6 bases each). The CDR3 runs to 13 residues. V lost 7 bases and J lost 4, with 13 bases in between. Germline loops: CDR1 MNHNS, CDR2 SASEGT. For the CDR3, the DNA is TGTGCCAGCAATCGTCCGGGGGCAGAGACCCAGTACTTC. Amino acid sequence: CASNRPGAETQYF.

This clonotype has ten or more counts. The chain employs TRBV6-2 or TRBV6-3 and TRBJ1-2; D might be TRBD1 (6 bases). CDR1 and CDR2 (germline): MNHEY, SVGEGT. CDR3 length equals 14 residues. The V gene lost 1 base and the J gene lost 6 bases, with 12 bases spanning the gap. The CDR3: CASSYYREVDGYTF. CDR3 bases: TGTGCCAGCAGTTACTACAGGGAGGTCGATGGCTACACCTTC.

V usage is TRBV20-1 and J usage is TRBJ1-5, with 7 bases identical to TRBD1. The CDR3 contains 16 residues. Germline V gives CDR1 DFQATT, CDR2 SNEGSKA (reference sequence). With 7 bases clipped from V and 4 bases from J, the junction kept 16 bases outside the gene matches. CDR3 nucleotides: TGCAGTGTCACTAACCAGGGGGGCCAGTCTAATCAGCCCCAGCATTTT. Amino acids: CSVTNQGGQSNQPQHF.

This clonotype was observed many times. The chain recombines TRBV6-5 with TRBJ2-7; D not certain. Per the germline V gene, CDR1 is MNHEY and CDR2 is SVGAGI. The CDR3 length is 15 residues. V dropped 3 bases and J dropped 0 bases, with 12 bases sitting between them. The CDR3 DNA follows: TGTGCCAGCAGTTATGGGATGGGTGGCTCCTACGAGCAGTACTTC. This gives the protein CASSYGMGGSYEQYF.

This clonotype was observed many times. The rearrangement uses TRBV7-8 and TRBJ2-5, with 7 bases matching TRBD1. This CDR3 spans 15 amino acids. J gave up 7 bases and V 6 bases, and 14 bases lay outside the gene matches. Per germline, CDR1 SGHVS and CDR2 FQNEAQ. The DNA for the CDR3 is TGTGCCAGCAGACGCACGCGAACAGGGGCGGTGACCCAGTACTTC. Translating it yields CASRRTRTGAVTQYF.

This clonotype was counted at least ten times. This rearrangement joins TRBV28 to TRBJ1-2; no clear D. The CDR3 is 15 amino acids. Germline CDR1 MDHEN, CDR2 SYDVKM. The V and J ends lost 6 bases and 4 bases respectively, with 18 bases between them. As DNA, the CDR3 is TGTGCCAGCAGCACAACCATGGACGGGCCCTATGGCTACACCTTC. This gives the protein CASSTTMDGPYGYTF.

This clonotype was recorded many times. The J gene is TRBJ1-2, the V gene TRBV12-3 or TRBV12-4, with a weak D call TRBD1 (5 bases). V gave up 3 bases and J gave up 9 bases, with 11 bases separating them. This CDR3 region has 12 residues. The CDR3 is CASSFGTGRYTF. CDR3 nucleotide sequence: TGTGCCAGCAGTTTTGGAACAGGCCGCTACACCTTC.

In this sample, this clonotype turned up many times. The chain has TRBV30 and TRBJ1-1, with 9 bases identical to TRBD1. The CDR3 totals 11 residues. Germline V CDR1 and CDR2: GTSNPN, SVGIG (reference sequence). V lost 7 bases and J lost 8; bases outside the gene matches: 5. The CDR3 spells CAFGGTGEAFF. The CDR3 DNA follows: TGTGCCTTTGGGGGGACAGGGGAAGCTTTCTTT. Full variable domain (missing parts from reference TRBV30 and TRBJ1-1): SQTIHQWPATLVQPVGSPLSLECTVEGTSNPNLYWYRQAAGRGLQLLFYSVGIGQISSEVPQNLSASRPQDRQFILSSKKLLLSDSGFYLCAFGGTGEAFFGQGTRLTVV.

This clonotype was observed many times. The genes are TRBV7-2 and TRBJ1-2; D ambiguous. The CDR3 covers 15 residues. The V gene lost 5 bases and the J gene lost 0 bases, with 13 bases spanning the gap. Germline V lookup: CDR1 SGHTA, CDR2 FQGNSA. The CDR3 coding sequence is TGTGCCAGCAGCCAAAGCTCATGGGCTAACTATGGCTACACCTTC. It translates to CASSQSSWANYGYTF.

This clonotype was observed many times. CDR3 nucleotide sequence: TGTGCCAGCAGCTTTGCGCCAGGGAGGGAGCAGTACTTC. This sequence encodes CASSFAPGREQYF. This chain connects TRBV7-8 to TRBJ2-7, with D perhaps matching TRBD2 (6 bases). CDR3 length: 13 amino acids. CDR1 SGHVS and CDR2 FQNEAQ come from the germline V gene. V was clipped by 3 bases and J by 7 bases, with 13 bases between them.

This clonotype has at least ten counts. J is TRBJ1-2 and V is TRBV3-1; 7 bases fit TRBD1. The germline V gene encodes CDR1 LGHDT and CDR2 YNNKEL (reference sequence). With V trimmed by 2 bases and J by 14 bases, 11 bases remained unmatched. The CDR3 sequence is 13 residues long. CDR3 nucleotides: TGTGCCAGCAGCCAAAGAGGGGGCACCGGCCGTACCTTC. This translates into CASSQRGGTGRTF. Together with reference TRBV3-1 and TRBJ1-2, the CDR3 gives the full variable domain: DTAVSQTPKYLVTQMGNDKSIKCEQNLGHDTMYWYKQDSKKFLKIMFSYNNKELIINETVPNRFSPKSPDKAHLNLHINSLELGDSAVYFCASSQRGGTGRTFGSGTRLTVV.

At least ten counts were recorded for this clonotype. This sequence joins TRBV20-1 and TRBJ2-7; 16 bases match TRBD2. There are 18 residues in the CDR3. Unmatched junction bases numbered 11, after V lost 1 base and J lost 5 bases. Germline values: CDR1 DFQATT, CDR2 SNEGSKA (reference sequence). The CDR3 region is CSARGQGTSGGAIDEQYF. For the CDR3, the DNA is TGCAGTGCTAGAGGGCAAGGGACTAGCGGGGGGGCCATCGACGAGCAGTACTTC.

This clonotype was observed many times. The chain couples TRBV5-5 to TRBJ2-2; tentatively, D is TRBD2 (6 bases). The CDR3 runs 15 residues. The germline gives CDR1 SGHKS, CDR2 YYEKEE (reference sequence). Trimming stripped 0 bases from V and 6 bases from J, with 12 bases between. CDR3 amino acids: CASSLGGVQAGELFF. DNA of the CDR3: TGTGCCAGCAGCTTGGGCGGGGTTCAGGCCGGGGAGCTGTTTTTT.

This clonotype came up a few times. The chain couples TRBV20-1 to TRBJ1-1; no clear D gene. CDR1 and CDR2 from the germline V gene are DFQATT and SNEGSKA (reference sequence). The CDR3 extends over 14 amino acids. The ends were cut back, 0 bases at V and 0 bases at J, with 8 bases in the middle. The CDR3 DNA is TGCAGTGCTAGAGATTTTGGGGTGAACACTGAAGCTTTCTTT. Protein product: CSARDFGVNTEAFF.

In its sample, this clonotype was seen many times. The rearrangement uses TRBV20-1 and TRBJ2-3; D call uncertain. This CDR3 comprises 14 residues. The germline V and J ends were trimmed by 1 base and 0 bases, with 8 bases remaining between them. Germline V gene lookup returns CDR1 DFQATT and CDR2 SNEGSKA (reference sequence). In nucleotides, the CDR3 is TGCAGTGCTAGAGGAGTGGGTAGCACAGATACGCAGTATTTT. Translated: CSARGVGSTDTQYF.

This clonotype was seen only a few times. The chain is built from TRBV20-1 and TRBJ2-1; D is perhaps TRBD1 (5 bases). The CDR3 spans 14 residues. Germline CDR1 reads DFQATT; CDR2 reads SNEGSKA (reference sequence). Trimming took off 5 bases at V and 0 bases at J, with 11 bases between the two ends. Here the CDR3 reads CSAPPRDSYNEQFF. The CDR3 DNA sequence: TGCAGTGCTCCCCCCAGGGACTCCTACAATGAGCAGTTCTTC.